The 18 T cell receptor beta chains below were found in one sample sequenced in a study of cytomegalovirus exposure and HLA in healthy donors (dated by TCRdb to 2016 to 2017). The library was prepared using the immunoSEQ multiplex PCR assay. A mixture of 60 forward primers for TCR Vbeta segments and 13 reverse primers for TCR Jbeta segments was used in the multiplex PCR. TCRdb re-hosts the immuneACCESS table, in-frame sequences only. Its copies lack some clones; in the studies checked, an unresolved V gene accounts for under half of them, and the cause for the rest is not known. The sample has 100,000 to 150,000 clones on record, roughly 74% of them singletons. The ten largest make up approximately 7.8% of the sample. The sequencing sample was made of PBMCs. These receptors were collected from a male donor in good health and CMV-seronegative.

This clone has more than one count but fewer than ten. The genes are TRBV6-5 and TRBJ2-1; the match to TRBD2 covers 12 bases. The germline gives CDR1 MNHEY, CDR2 SVGAGI. This CDR3 contains 15 residues. The V segment lost 6 bases and the J segment 1 base; nucleotides outside the gene matches: 1. This CDR3 is CASRGLAGSYNEQFF. As DNA, the CDR3 is TGTGCCAGCAGAGGACTAGCGGGGTCCTACAATGAGCAGTTCTTC.

The J gene is TRBJ2-5, the V gene TRBV7-2; D call uncertain. With the DNA end fitting TRBJ2-7 better, the J assignment may be wrong. The CDR3 is 13 amino acids. Germline CDR1 SGHTA, CDR2 FQGNSA. The CDR3 is CASSLEAGYEQYF. DNA of the CDR3: TGTGCCAGCAGCTTAGAGGCCGGGTACGAGCAGTACTTC.

This clone was seen ten or more times. The rearrangement joins TRBV15 to TRBJ2-1; 7 nucleotides match TRBD1. Trimming cost V 0 bases and J 8 bases; bases outside gene matches: 10. Germline CDR1 reads LNHNV; CDR2 reads YYDKDF (reference sequence). The CDR3 totals 16 residues. The CDR3 loop is CATSRDAQGSIDEQFF. As DNA, the CDR3 is TGTGCCACCAGCAGAGATGCACAGGGGTCGATCGATGAGCAGTTCTTC. The complete variable domain, with remaining parts taken from reference TRBV15 and TRBJ2-1, reads DAMVIQNPRYQVTQFGKPVTLSCSQTLNHNVMYWYQQKSSQAPKLLFHYYDKDFNNEADTPDNFQSRRPNTSFCFLDIRSPGLGDTAMYLCATSRDAQGSIDEQFFGPGTRLTVL.

In regard to this clone: Additional DNA sequences in this sample encode the identical CDR3. The chain joins TRBV9 to TRBJ2-7, with D possibly being TRBD2 (7 bases). V was pared by 0 bases and J by 4 bases, with 11 bases between. The CDR3 loop spans 14 amino acids. Germline V gene data show CDR1 as SGDLS and CDR2 as YYNGEE. CDR3 nucleotides: TGTGCCAGCAGCGTAGGCGGGGGCGCGTACGAGCAGTACTTC. Translating gives CASSVGGGAYEQYF.

The chain employs TRBV7-9 and TRBJ2-7; 10 positions agree with TRBD2. The CDR3 consists of 17 residues. Losses at the gene ends were 2 bases for V and 7 bases for J; bases not matched to a gene: 14. CDR1 and CDR2 from the germline V gene are SEHNR and FQNEAQ (reference sequence). In DNA form, the CDR3 reads TGTGCCAGCAGCTTAAAGGCATCTTCAAGCGGGGGGGCTGAGCAGTACTTC. Translating gives CASSLKASSSGGAEQYF. The entire variable domain, with the rest obtained from reference TRBV7-9 and TRBJ2-7, is as follows: DTGVSQNPRHKITKRGQNVTFRCDPISEHNRLYWYRQTLGQGPEFLTYFQNEAQLEKSRLLSDRFSAERPKGSFSTLEIQRTEQGDSAMYLCASSLKASSSGGAEQYFGPGTRLTVT.

As DNA, the CDR3 is TGCAGCGTGACAGGGGAAGAGACCCAGTACTTC. Its translation: CSVTGEETQYF. This rearrangement joins TRBV29-1 to TRBJ2-5; 8 bases map to TRBD1. Germline trimming cut 6 bases from V and 3 bases from J; bases unmatched to any gene: 0. Germline assignment: CDR1 SQVTM and CDR2 ANQGSEA. The CDR3 runs to 11 residues.

The CDR3 loop is CASSLFRGTGGFLGDTQYF. CDR3 sequence (DNA): TGTGCCAGCAGCTTGTTCCGGGGGACAGGGGGCTTCCTAGGAGATACGCAGTATTTT. The chain has TRBV5-8 and TRBJ2-3; 12 bases are a match to TRBD1. Germline CDR1 and CDR2: SGHTS and YDEGEE. The CDR3 contains 19 residues. The ends lost 1 base at V and 5 bases at J; junction bases unmatched: 14.

The J gene is TRBJ2-1, the V gene TRBV11-3; tentatively, D is TRBD1 (6 bases). CDR1 and CDR2 from the germline V gene are SGHNT and YENEEA. Trimming cost V 4 bases and J 7 bases, with 11 bases left between them. The length of the CDR3 is 13 residues. For the CDR3, the DNA is TGTGCCAGCAGCTCCCGAGGGGGAAATGAGCAGTTCTTC. Translation: CASSSRGGNEQFF.

The chain couples TRBV7-2 to TRBJ2-5, with D tentatively TRBD2 (5 bases). The germline V and J ends were trimmed by 2 bases and 1 base, with 14 bases remaining between them. Germline V gene sequence: CDR1 SGHTA, CDR2 FQGNSA. The CDR3 extends over 16 amino acids. CDR3 in DNA: TGTGCCAGCAGCTTATGGGCAGCTGGAGGCCAAGAGACCCAGTACTTC. Protein sequence: CASSLWAAGGQETQYF.

The chain joins TRBV28 to TRBJ2-1, with 8 bases that match TRBD2. There are 14 residues in the CDR3. Germline V CDR1 and CDR2: MDHEN, SYDVKM. V gave up 9 bases and J gave up 7 bases; unmatched junction bases: 11. The CDR3 nucleotides read TGTGCCAGTACGGGCGGGGGGTCCTTGAATGAGCAGTTCTTC. Its translation is CASTGGGSLNEQFF.

CDR3 coding DNA: TGTGCCAGCTCACGCGACCAAATTGGACGGGGCACTGAAGCTTTCTTT. Its protein is CASSRDQIGRGTEAFF. The chain couples TRBV18 to TRBJ1-1; D uncertain. Per germline, CDR1 KGHSH and CDR2 LQKENI. With 4 bases removed from V and 4 bases from J, the gap between germline ends came to 19 bases. This CDR3 spans 16 amino acids.

The rearrangement links TRBV18 to TRBJ1-4; TRBD1 matches at 8 bases. The CDR3 is made up of 16 amino acids. The germline V gene encodes CDR1 KGHSH and CDR2 LQKENI. With 4 bases clipped from V and 0 bases from J, the junction kept 4 bases outside the gene matches. For the CDR3, the DNA is TGTGCCAGCTCACGAGGACAGGGAGCAACTAATGAAAAACTGTTTTTT. Translating it yields CASSRGQGATNEKLFF.

This clone has a handful of counts. The chain is built from TRBV5-6 and TRBJ2-7; 13 bases fit TRBD2. The CDR3 sequence is 15 residues long. CDR1 and CDR2 (germline): SGHDT, YYEEEE. Trimming cost V 4 bases and J 2 bases; bases outside gene matches: 3. In DNA form, the CDR3 reads TGTGCCAGCAGCCTTGGGACTAGCGGGGCCTACGAGCAGTACTTC. Translation: CASSLGTSGAYEQYF.

This clone was found a few times. V usage is TRBV10-3 and J usage is TRBJ2-7; TRBD1 aligns across 7 bases. The V gene's germline CDR1 is ENHRY and CDR2 SYGVKD. The V segment lost 6 bases and the J segment 3 bases; nucleotides outside the gene matches: 5. This CDR3 comprises 13 residues. Here the CDR3 reads CAIRGDRVYEQYF. CDR3 DNA: TGTGCCATCAGGGGCGACAGGGTCTACGAGCAGTACTTC.

This chain uses TRBV6-5 with TRBJ1-4; 8 bases map to TRBD1. Germline CDR1 and CDR2: MNHEY and SVGAGI. The CDR3 sequence is 15 residues long. V lost 4 bases, J lost 8 bases, and 9 bases stayed unmatched. CDR3 amino acids: CASSFARGRWEKLFF. In nucleotides, the CDR3 is TGTGCCAGCAGTTTCGCCAGGGGGCGCTGGGAAAAACTGTTTTTT.

The J gene is TRBJ2-6, the V gene TRBV4-2, with TRBD2 matching 7 bases. This CDR3 is built from 18 residues. The germline V gene has CDR1 LGHNA and CDR2 YNFKEQ. The V and J ends lost 0 bases and 4 bases, in that order; junction bases with no gene match: 9. CDR3 in amino acids: CASSQDWTSVGGANVLTF. The CDR3 bases are TGTGCCAGCAGCCAAGATTGGACTAGTGTAGGCGGGGCCAACGTCCTGACTTTC.

The genes are TRBV6-5 and TRBJ2-7, with 7 positions matching TRBD1. V lost 2 bases and J lost 6; bases outside the gene matches: 7. There are 14 residues in the CDR3. The germline gives CDR1 MNHEY, CDR2 SVGAGI. The CDR3 spells CASSYDRGRREQYF. Here the CDR3 DNA reads TGTGCCAGCAGTTACGATAGGGGGCGTCGCGAGCAGTACTTC.

The rearrangement uses TRBV20-1 and TRBJ2-1; the match to TRBD2 covers 10 bases. V shed 4 bases, J shed 13 bases, and the junction held 4 bases outside the gene matches. Germline V gene sequence: CDR1 DFQATT, CDR2 SNEGSKA (reference sequence). CDR3 size: 11 residues. The CDR3 sequence is CSATSGGPQFF. The CDR3 coding sequence is TGCAGTGCTACTAGCGGGGGACCCCAGTTCTTC.